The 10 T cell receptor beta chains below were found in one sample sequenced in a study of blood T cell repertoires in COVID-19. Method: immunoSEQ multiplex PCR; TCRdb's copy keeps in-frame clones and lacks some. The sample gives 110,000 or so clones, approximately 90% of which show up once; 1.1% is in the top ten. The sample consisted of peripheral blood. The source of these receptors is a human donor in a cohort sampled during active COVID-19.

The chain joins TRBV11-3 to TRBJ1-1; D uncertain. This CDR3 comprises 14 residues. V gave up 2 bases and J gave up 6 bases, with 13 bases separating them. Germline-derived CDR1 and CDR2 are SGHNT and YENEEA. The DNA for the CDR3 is TGTGCCAGCAGCTTATTTTCGGTAAACCCTGAAGCTTTCTTT. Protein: CASSLFSVNPEAFF. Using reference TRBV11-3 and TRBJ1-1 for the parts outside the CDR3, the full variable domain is EAGVVQSPRYKIIEKKQPVAFWCNPISGHNTLYWYLQNLGQGPELLIRYENEEAVDDSQLPKDRFSAERLKGVDSTLKIQPAELGDSAVYLCASSLFSVNPEAFFGQGTRLTVV.

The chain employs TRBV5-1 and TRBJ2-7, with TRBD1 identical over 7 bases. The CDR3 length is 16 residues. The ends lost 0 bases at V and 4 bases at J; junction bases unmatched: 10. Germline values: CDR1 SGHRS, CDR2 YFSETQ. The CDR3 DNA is TGCGCCAGCAGCTTGGCAACAGGGGCCATCCTTTACGAGCAGTACTTC. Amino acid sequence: CASSLATGAILYEQYF.

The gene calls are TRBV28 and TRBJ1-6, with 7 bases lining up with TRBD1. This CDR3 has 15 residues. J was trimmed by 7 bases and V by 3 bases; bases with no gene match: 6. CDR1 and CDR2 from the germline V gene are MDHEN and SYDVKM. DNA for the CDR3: TGTGCCAGCAGTTTGACACAGGGGCCAAATTCACCCCTCCACTTT. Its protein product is CASSLTQGPNSPLHF.

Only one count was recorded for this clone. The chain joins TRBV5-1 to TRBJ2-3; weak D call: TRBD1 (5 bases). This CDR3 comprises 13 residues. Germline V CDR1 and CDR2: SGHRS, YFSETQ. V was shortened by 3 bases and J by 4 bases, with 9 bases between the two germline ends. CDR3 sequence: CASSSRQPDTQYF. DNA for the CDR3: TGCGCCAGCAGCTCCCGACAGCCAGATACGCAGTATTTT.

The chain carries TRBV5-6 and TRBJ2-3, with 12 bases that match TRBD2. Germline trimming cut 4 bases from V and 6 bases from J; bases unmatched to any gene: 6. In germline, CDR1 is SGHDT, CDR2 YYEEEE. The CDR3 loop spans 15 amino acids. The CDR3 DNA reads TGTGCCAGCAGCCCCCGACTAGCGGGGGCGGATACGCAGTATTTT. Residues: CASSPRLAGADTQYF.

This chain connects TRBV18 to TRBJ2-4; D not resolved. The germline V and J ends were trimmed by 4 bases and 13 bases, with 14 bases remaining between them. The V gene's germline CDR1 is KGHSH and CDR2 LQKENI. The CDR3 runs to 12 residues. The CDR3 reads CASSQTGSVQYF. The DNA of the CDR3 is TGTGCCAGCTCACAGACCGGGTCGGTACAGTACTTC.

CDR3 loop: CASSSPGGGGGHSYNEQFF. For the CDR3, the DNA is TGTGCCAGCAGCTCCCCCGGGGGCGGGGGGGGGCACTCCTACAATGAGCAGTTCTTC. This chain links TRBV5-4 with TRBJ2-1, with TRBD2 matching over 9 bases. The CDR3 spans 19 residues. Germline CDR1 SGHNT, CDR2 YYREEE (reference sequence). With V trimmed by 3 bases and J by 0 bases, 13 bases remained unmatched.

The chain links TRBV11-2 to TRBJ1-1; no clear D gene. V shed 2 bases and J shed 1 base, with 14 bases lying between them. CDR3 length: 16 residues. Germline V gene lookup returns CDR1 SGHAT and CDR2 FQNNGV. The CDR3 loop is CASSLRWTGENTEAFF. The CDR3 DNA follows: TGTGCCAGCAGCTTAAGGTGGACTGGGGAGAACACTGAAGCTTTCTTT. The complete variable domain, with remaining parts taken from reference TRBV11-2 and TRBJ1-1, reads EAGVAQSPRYKIIEKRQSVAFWCNPISGHATLYWYQQILGQGPKLLIQFQNNGVVDDSQLPKDRFSAERLKGVDSTLKIQPAKLEDSAVYLCASSLRWTGENTEAFFGQGTRLTVV.

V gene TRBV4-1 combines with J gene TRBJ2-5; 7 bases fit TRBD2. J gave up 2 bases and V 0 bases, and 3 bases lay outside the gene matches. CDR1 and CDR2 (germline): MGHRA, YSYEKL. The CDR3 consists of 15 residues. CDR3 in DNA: TGCGCCAGCAGCCAAGAGAGAGCGGGGCAAGAGACCCAGTACTTC. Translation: CASSQERAGQETQYF.

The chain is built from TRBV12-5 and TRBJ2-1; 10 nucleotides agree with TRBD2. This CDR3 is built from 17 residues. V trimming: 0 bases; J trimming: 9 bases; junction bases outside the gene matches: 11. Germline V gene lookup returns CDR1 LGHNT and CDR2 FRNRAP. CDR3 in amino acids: CASGLVRKLAGEFEQFF. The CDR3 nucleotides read TGTGCTAGTGGTTTGGTACGGAAGCTAGCGGGAGAGTTTGAGCAGTTCTTC.